Each of the 29 T cell receptor beta chains below was sequenced from the same sample in a study of CD8+CD57+ T cells in acquired aplastic anemia. Template material for TCR beta VDJ and CDR3 profiling consisted of genomic DNA. TCRdb passed the reads through MiXCR, listing each CDR3 protein once. The table has 180,000 or so distinct CDR3 sequences, approximately 45% seen once; the top ten hold around 2.9%. The sequenced sample consisted of sorted CD4+, CD8+, or CD8+CD57+ T cells (not recorded which) from PBMCs. The receptor set was obtained from a human donor in good health.

The sample holds many counts of this clonotype. The chain couples TRBV15 to TRBJ2-2; TRBD2 matches at 11 bases. This CDR3 is 18 amino acids long. V was clipped by 0 bases and J by 5 bases; unmatched bases: 8. CDR1 LNHNV and CDR2 YYDKDF come from the germline V gene (reference sequence). The CDR3 reads CATSRDGRLAGGTGELFF. The CDR3 region has the DNA TGTGCCACCAGCAGAGATGGTAGATTAGCGGGAGGGACCGGGGAGCTGTTTTTT.

The sample holds one count of this clonotype. The chain combines TRBV20-1 with TRBJ2-7; 9 nucleotides agree with TRBD2. Per germline, CDR1 DFQATT and CDR2 SNEGSKA (reference sequence). CDR3 length: 14 amino acids. V gave up 4 bases and J gave up 3 bases; unmatched junction bases: 7. DNA of the CDR3: TGCAGTGCTACCCAGACTAGCGGCCTCTACGAGCAGTACTTC. Encoded protein: CSATQTSGLYEQYF.

In regard to this clonotype: One end of the junction fails to match germline, which may point to a read error. The chain carries TRBV15 and TRBJ2-7, with 7 bases matching TRBD1. This CDR3 has 14 residues. Germline V CDR1 and CDR2: LNHNV, YYDKDF (reference sequence). The CDR3, as DNA: TGTGCCACCTGCAGACGGGACAGAGACTACGAGCAGTACTTC. This translates into CATCRRDRDYEQYF.

About this clonotype itself: A single base separates this from a much larger clone, so it may be a read error. V and J are TRBV18 and TRBJ2-7, with D maybe TRBD1 (6 bases). V gave up 2 bases and J gave up 9 bases, with 14 bases separating them. Looked up from germline, CDR1 is KGHSH and CDR2 is LQKENI. The CDR3 extends over 13 amino acids. Here the CDR3 reads CASSPSGTPGQYF. The DNA of the CDR3 is TGTGCCAGCTCACCATCGGGGACACCTGGGCAGTACTTC.

The chain has TRBV7-9 and TRBJ2-1; D remains unclear. The CDR3 has 11 amino acids. The germline V gene has CDR1 SEHNR and CDR2 FQNEAQ (reference sequence). V shed 4 bases and J shed 8 bases, with 6 bases lying between them. CDR3 sequence (DNA): TGTGCCAGCAGCTCATCCTATGAGCAGTTCTTC. Residues: CASSSSYEQFF.

CDR3 coding DNA: TGTGCCTGGAGTGGGACGGATTTGGGAGAGCAGTACTTC. Protein: CAWSGTDLGEQYF. The chain recombines TRBV5-5 with TRBJ2-7, with D perhaps matching TRBD1 or TRBD2 (5 bases each). Looked up from germline, CDR1 is SGHKS and CDR2 is YYEKEE (reference sequence). Trimming removed 10 bases from V and 7 bases from J, with 21 bases in between. This CDR3 spans 13 amino acids. Using reference TRBV5-5 and TRBJ2-7 for the parts outside the CDR3, the full variable domain is DAGVTQSPTHLIKTRGQQVTLRCSPISGHKSVSWYQQVLGQGPQFIFQYYEKEERGRGNFPDRFSARQFPNYSSELNVNALLLGDSALYLCAWSGTDLGEQYFGPGTRLTVT.

This clonotype was detected a few times. This chain links TRBV7-6 with TRBJ2-5; D possibly corresponds to TRBD2 (6 bases). V lost 4 bases, J lost 8 bases, and 20 bases lay in between. Germline-derived CDR1 and CDR2 are SGHVS and FNYEAQ. This CDR3 is 15 amino acids long. In DNA, the CDR3 is TGTGCCAGCAGCTCCTCTAGCGCCCAGGGACGAACCCAGTACTTC. Its protein is CASSSSSAQGRTQYF. The full variable domain, in which reference TRBV7-6 and TRBJ2-5 provide the parts outside the CDR3, is GAGVSQSPRYKVTKRGQDVALRCDPISGHVSLYWYRQALGQGPEFLTYFNYEAQQDKSGLPNDRFSAERPEGSISTLTIQRTEQRDSAMYRCASSSSSAQGRTQYFGPGTRLLVL.

V gene TRBV25-1 combines with J gene TRBJ2-1; TRBD2 matches 12 bases. The CDR3 is made up of 13 amino acids. Trimming at V came to 4 bases and at J to 13 bases, leaving 5 bases not matched to a gene. The germline gives CDR1 MGHDK, CDR2 SYGVNS. The CDR3 coding sequence is TGTGCCAGCAGTGTGCGACTAGCGGGAGATCAGTTCTTC. It specifies CASSVRLAGDQFF.

This clonotype has only a few counts. A much larger clone differs from this one at a single base, so this may be a read error. This chain uses TRBV11-2 with TRBJ2-1, with TRBD2 identical over 7 bases. Per the germline V gene, CDR1 is SGHAT and CDR2 is FQNNGV. The CDR3 contains 14 residues. CDR3 bases: TGTGCCAGCACCCACCCGGGGGGTGGCAATGGGCAGTTCTTC. Translation gives CASTHPGGGNGQFF.

On this clonotype itself: It may be a read error: a sequence one base away is much more abundant. This chain uses TRBV11-1 with TRBJ2-3, with D perhaps matching TRBD2 (5 bases). Deletions cut 1 base from V and 5 bases from J, with 19 bases between. Germline V CDR1 and CDR2: SGHAT, FQDESV (reference sequence). There are 17 residues in the CDR3. The CDR3 nucleotides read TGTGCCAGCAGCTTAGGTTTGGGCCCCGGGATGGGAGATACGCAGTATTTT. Translated, it gives CASSLGLGPGMGDTQYF.

The V and J genes are TRBV5-6 and TRBJ2-7; 10 positions match TRBD2. Germline lookup yields CDR1 SGHDT and CDR2 YYEEEE. Unmatched junction bases numbered 0, after V lost 3 bases and J lost 0 bases. The CDR3 runs to 14 residues. In DNA form, the CDR3 reads TGTGCCAGCAGCTCTAGCGGGAGCTCCTACGAGCAGTACTTC. Translated: CASSSSGSSYEQYF.

This clonotype appeared many times. J is TRBJ1-4 and V is TRBV9, with D unclear. Per the germline V gene, CDR1 is SGDLS and CDR2 is YYNGEE. With 0 bases removed from V and 3 bases from J, the gap between germline ends came to 12 bases. This CDR3 comprises 16 residues. The CDR3 DNA is TGTGCCAGCAGCGTAGACTATGGTGGGCCTAATGAAAAACTGTTTTTT. Protein product: CASSVDYGGPNEKLFF.

The chain combines TRBV7-9 with TRBJ2-7, with D tentatively TRBD1 (5 bases). Germline CDR1 is SEHNR and CDR2 is FQNEAQ (reference sequence). V was cut by 2 bases and J by 4 bases, with 12 bases left in between. The CDR3 extends over 14 amino acids. The CDR3 sequence is CASSLQGPIYEQYF. CDR3 bases: TGTGCCAGCAGCTTACAGGGTCCGATTTACGAGCAGTACTTC.

At least ten counts were recorded for this clonotype. J is TRBJ1-1 and V is TRBV29-1, with 7 bases that match TRBD1. The trim removed 1 base at V and 11 bases at J, leaving 7 bases unmatched. The CDR3 runs to 12 residues. Germline V gene data show CDR1 as SQVTM and CDR2 as ANQGSEA. CDR3 sequence (DNA): TGCAGCGTTGAAGGATCCGGGGGACAGGCTTTCTTT. Translation gives CSVEGSGGQAFF.

This clonotype was counted many times. The chain couples TRBV20-1 to TRBJ2-1; D possibly uses TRBD1 or TRBD2 (5 bases each). V was clipped by 5 bases and J by 0 bases, with 11 bases between them. Germline CDR1 reads DFQATT; CDR2 reads SNEGSKA (reference sequence). This CDR3 contains 14 residues. CDR3: CSARGESSYNEQFF. The DNA of the CDR3 is TGCAGTGCTCGAGGGGAGAGCTCCTACAATGAGCAGTTCTTC.

The rearrangement uses TRBV29-1 and TRBJ2-1; a possible D gene is TRBD1 (6 bases). CDR1 and CDR2 from the germline V gene are SQVTM and ANQGSEA. There are 14 residues in the CDR3. Deletions cut 5 bases from V and 4 bases from J, with 15 bases between. DNA for the CDR3: TGCAGCGTTCGGACCCGGGACACTTACAATGAGCAGTTCTTC. Residues: CSVRTRDTYNEQFF.

This clonotype has ten or more counts. CDR3 in DNA: TGTGCCAGCATGAAGCAGGACAATGAGCAGTTCTTC. Translated, it gives CASMKQDNEQFF. V is TRBV12-3 or TRBV12-4 and J is TRBJ2-1; D unresolved. This CDR3 is built from 12 residues. V lost 7 bases and J lost 5, with 9 bases in between.

This clonotype was recorded at least ten times. This chain joins TRBV3-1 and TRBJ2-7, with a weak D call TRBD1 (6 bases). Trimming left V 6 bases short and J 5 bases short, with 14 bases between. The CDR3 is 13 residues long. Germline CDR1 and CDR2: LGHDT and YNNKEL (reference sequence). CDR3 nucleotide sequence: TGTGCCAGCAGACCCCCTACAGGGAACGAGCAGTACTTC. This gives the protein CASRPPTGNEQYF.

The gene calls are TRBV7-9 and TRBJ1-1; possible D gene TRBD1, 6 bases. Per the germline V gene, CDR1 is SEHNR and CDR2 is FQNEAQ (reference sequence). The germline V and J ends were trimmed by 5 bases and 4 bases, with 17 bases remaining between them. The CDR3 has 15 amino acids. CDR3 in DNA: TGTGCCAGCAGCCGAACAGGGTCGGAAGGCACTGAAGCTTTCTTT. Translating gives CASSRTGSEGTEAFF.

This clonotype was counted at least ten times. The V and J genes are TRBV2 and TRBJ2-3; D gene uncertain. Deletions cut 7 bases from V and 2 bases from J, with 4 bases between. Per the germline V gene, CDR1 is SNHLY and CDR2 is FYNNEI. The CDR3 contains 11 residues. The CDR3 region is CASTITDTQYF. The CDR3 nucleotides are TGTGCCAGCACAATCACAGATACGCAGTATTTT.

The genes are TRBV6-4 and TRBJ2-3; 12 positions agree with TRBD2. J was trimmed by 1 base and V by 4 bases; bases with no gene match: 6. Germline assignment: CDR1 MRHNA and CDR2 SNTAGT. The length of the CDR3 is 17 residues. The CDR3 coding sequence is TGTGCCAGCAGTGCCTTACTAGCGGGAGGAGGCACAGATACGCAGTATTTT. Amino acids: CASSALLAGGGTDTQYF.

The chain couples TRBV20-1 to TRBJ2-5, with 9 bases that match TRBD2. V was pared by 4 bases and J by 7 bases, with 1 base of the junction left unmatched. The CDR3 totals 11 residues. CDR1 is DFQATT, CDR2 SNEGSKA, per germline (reference sequence). CDR3 sequence: CSAKAGGTQYF. CDR3 coding DNA: TGCAGTGCTAAAGCGGGAGGGACCCAGTACTTC.

This clonotype appeared many times. V usage is TRBV5-1 and J usage is TRBJ1-1, with 9 bases fitting TRBD1. Per the germline V gene, CDR1 is SGHRS and CDR2 is YFSETQ. The junction had 8 bases not matched to a gene; V was cut back by 3 bases and J by 2 bases. The CDR3 sequence is 16 residues long. The CDR3 loop reads CASSWDREKGNTEAFF. The CDR3 DNA is TGCGCCAGCAGCTGGGACAGGGAGAAAGGAAACACTGAAGCTTTCTTT.

V is TRBV19 and J is TRBJ2-1; a weak D match, TRBD1 (6 bases). Germline V gives CDR1 LNHDA, CDR2 SQIVND (reference sequence). The germline V and J ends were trimmed by 5 bases and 5 bases, with 13 bases remaining between them. CDR3 length equals 14 residues. Here the CDR3 DNA reads TGTGCCAGTAGTGTCCGACAGGTAGACAATGAGCAGTTCTTC. It encodes CASSVRQVDNEQFF. Filled out from reference TRBV19 and TRBJ2-1, the complete variable domain reads DGGITQSPKYLFRKEGQNVTLSCEQNLNHDAMYWYRQDPGQGLRLIYYSQIVNDFQKGDIAEGYSVSREKKESFPLTVTSAQKNPTAFYLCASSVRQVDNEQFFGPGTRLTVL.

V is TRBV7-2 and J is TRBJ2-7; tentative D call: TRBD2 (6 bases). Germline loops: CDR1 SGHTA, CDR2 FQGNSA. CDR3 length equals 13 residues. Between the trimmed V and J ends, which lost 5 bases and 2 bases, there was a span of 10 bases. The DNA of the CDR3 is TGTGCCAGCAGCCCCGGGGGAACCTACGAGCAGTACTTC. Translation: CASSPGGTYEQYF.

The chain employs TRBV11-1 and TRBJ2-1; 7 nucleotides match TRBD1. Germline-derived CDR1 and CDR2 are SGHAT and FQDESV (reference sequence). The trim removed 6 bases at V and 3 bases at J, leaving 8 bases unmatched. The CDR3 loop spans 15 amino acids. CDR3 region: CASSSQGQFYNEQFF. The CDR3 nucleotides read TGTGCCAGCAGTTCACAGGGACAGTTCTACAATGAGCAGTTCTTC.

With regard to this clonotype: This may come from a read error, since a much larger clone is one base off. V gene TRBV5-1 combines with J gene TRBJ1-4; D is uncertain. CDR3 size: 14 residues. The germline V gene encodes CDR1 SGHRS and CDR2 YFSETQ. Deletions cut 3 bases from V and 5 bases from J, with 11 bases between. CDR3 loop: CASSSGVANEKLFF. As DNA, the CDR3 is TGCGCCAGCAGCTCTGGGGTCGCAAATGAAAAACTGTTTTTT. The full variable domain, completed using reference TRBV5-1 and TRBJ1-4, is KAGVTQTPRYLIKTRGQQVTLSCSPISGHRSVSWYQQTPGQGLQFLFEYFSETQRNKGNFPGRFSGRQFSNSRSEMNVSTLELGDSALYLCASSSGVANEKLFFGSGTQLSVL.

The sample holds many counts of this clonotype. This chain uses TRBV19 with TRBJ1-5, with D hard to call. Germline-derived CDR1 and CDR2 are LNHDA and SQIVND (reference sequence). The ends were cut back, 3 bases at V and 4 bases at J, with 4 bases in the middle. This CDR3 is built from 12 residues. CDR3 sequence: CASSIWNQPQHF. The CDR3 bases are TGTGCCAGTAGTATCTGGAATCAGCCCCAGCATTTT.

V gene TRBV20-1 combines with J gene TRBJ2-5, with 9 bases aligning to TRBD2. V lost 3 bases to trimming and J lost 4 bases; unmatched junction nucleotides: 3. This CDR3 has 13 residues. Germline assignment: CDR1 DFQATT and CDR2 SNEGSKA (reference sequence). The CDR3 protein is CSARILAGETQYF. The CDR3 bases are TGCAGTGCTAGGATACTAGCGGGAGAGACCCAGTACTTC.